The 18 T cell receptor beta chains given below trace back to one sample, sequenced in a study of T-cell memory formation after mild COVID-19. A single record per CDR3 protein comes from TCRdb applying MiXCR to the 5' RACE reads. Altogether around 430,000 distinct CDR3 sequences are present, 15% to 20% being singletons, with the ten largest covering around a fifth. Sequenced sample: PBMCs or a T cell subset sorted from them (not recorded which). The receptors come from a man aged 18 to 30 who had mild COVID-19 (a few samples of this study predate the infection). Cell type and time point are not known.

The chain links TRBV3-1 to TRBJ2-5, with TRBD2 matching over 14 bases. V lost 10 bases to trimming and J lost 4 bases; unmatched junction nucleotides: 11. This CDR3 is built from 16 residues. Germline CDR1 reads LGHDT; CDR2 reads YNNKEL (reference sequence). CDR3 residues: CATVGTSGGVRETQYF. For the CDR3, the DNA is TGTGCCACTGTTGGGACTAGCGGGGGAGTTCGAGAGACCCAGTACTTC.

This chain links TRBV15 with TRBJ2-3, with D hard to call. The CDR3 extends over 13 amino acids. The V gene lost 0 bases and the J gene lost 6 bases, with 7 bases spanning the gap. Germline-derived CDR1 and CDR2 are LNHNV and YYDKDF (reference sequence). DNA of the CDR3: TGTGCCACCAGCAGAGAAGTTGTGGATACGCAGTATTTT. Translating gives CATSREVVDTQYF.

The chain carries TRBV5-1 and TRBJ2-3; TRBD2 might be the D (6 bases). V lost 4 bases and J lost 0, with 24 bases in between. Germline values: CDR1 SGHRS, CDR2 YFSETQ. The CDR3 extends over 19 amino acids. The CDR3 region has the DNA TGCGCCAGCAGCCCGTCGCCGCAGCGGGCGCTAACTAGCACAGATACGCAGTATTTT. Translated, it gives CASSPSPQRALTSTDTQYF.

In this sample, this clonotype turned up a few times. This rearrangement joins TRBV5-5 to TRBJ1-4; no clear D gene. Germline CDR1 is SGHKS and CDR2 is YYEKEE (reference sequence). The CDR3 sequence is 15 residues long. Trimming removed 1 base at V and 4 bases at J, with 11 bases between. For the CDR3, the DNA is TGTGCCAGCAGCTTGAGGGCAGACGTTAATGAAAAACTGTTTTTT. Residues: CASSLRADVNEKLFF.

This clonotype showed up just a few times. The J gene is TRBJ2-7, the V gene TRBV7-9; D unresolved. This CDR3 region has 13 residues. The germline gives CDR1 SEHNR, CDR2 FQNEAQ (reference sequence). Trimming pared 5 bases from V and 3 bases from J, leaving 11 bases between. CDR3 in DNA: TGTGCCAGCAGCCACCCGGCGAACTACGAGCAGTACGTC. Translated: CASSHPANYEQYV.

This clonotype was detected a few times. The V gene is TRBV5-1, the J gene TRBJ2-1, with D tentatively TRBD1 (5 bases). This CDR3 is 16 amino acids long. V shed 1 base and J shed 0 bases, with 11 bases lying between them. Germline V CDR1 and CDR2: SGHRS, YFSETQ. CDR3 region: CASSLQGETSYNEQFF. The CDR3 DNA is TGCGCCAGCAGCTTGCAGGGCGAGACCTCCTACAATGAGCAGTTCTTC.

The J gene is TRBJ2-3, the V gene TRBV27; D gene ambiguous. CDR1 MNHEY and CDR2 SMNVEV come from the germline V gene (reference sequence). The germline V and J ends were trimmed by 5 bases and 2 bases, with 11 bases remaining between them. This CDR3 has 14 residues. Here the CDR3 reads CASSLKLYTDTQYF. CDR3 in DNA: TGTGCCAGCAGTCTTAAACTGTACACAGATACGCAGTATTTT.

This clonotype showed up just a few times. The rearrangement joins TRBV12-3 or TRBV12-4 to TRBJ2-7, with TRBD1 as a possible D gene (5 bases). The V end was cut by 6 bases, the J end by 1 base, with 16 bases between. The CDR3 runs 15 residues. The CDR3 is CASSVDRFPSYEQYF. The CDR3 DNA follows: TGTGCCAGCAGCGTTGACAGATTTCCATCCTACGAGCAGTACTTC.

The chain recombines TRBV29-1 with TRBJ2-7; D is unresolved. Trimming pared 4 bases from V and 5 bases from J, leaving 18 bases between. Germline V gives CDR1 SQVTM, CDR2 ANQGSEA. The CDR3 extends over 14 amino acids. The CDR3 DNA reads TGCAGCGTTGTTGGACCTCCAAAGGCCAACGAGCAGTACTTC. Its protein product is CSVVGPPKANEQYF.

The chain joins TRBV5-1 to TRBJ1-1; D may be TRBD1 (6 bases). There are 14 residues in the CDR3. V lost 2 bases and J 4 bases, leaving 12 bases between the germline ends. Germline assignment: CDR1 SGHRS and CDR2 YFSETQ. The CDR3 loop reads CASSFAGAGTEAFF. The CDR3 DNA is TGCGCCAGCAGCTTCGCAGGGGCGGGCACTGAAGCTTTCTTT.

The chain couples TRBV27 to TRBJ1-3; no definite D call. The CDR3 is 15 amino acids. The V gene lost 2 bases and the J gene lost 3 bases, with 11 bases spanning the gap. Germline-derived CDR1 and CDR2 are MNHEY and SMNVEV (reference sequence). DNA of the CDR3: TGTGCCAGCAGTTTAACCCCTCTCCGTGGAAACACCATATATTTT. This codes for CASSLTPLRGNTIYF.

This clonotype was observed a handful of times. CDR3 in amino acids: CASSQGARGSGELFF. The CDR3 region has the DNA TGCGCCAGCAGCCAAGGCGCGAGGGGGTCCGGGGAGCTGTTTTTT. The V and J genes are TRBV4-1 and TRBJ2-2, with a possible D match to TRBD1 (6 bases). This CDR3 has 15 residues. Germline values: CDR1 MGHRA, CDR2 YSYEKL. V was pared by 1 base and J by 6 bases, with 12 bases between.

This sequence joins TRBV3-1 and TRBJ1-2; possibly TRBD1 for D (6 bases). V lost 6 bases and J lost 4, with 9 bases in between. There are 12 residues in the CDR3. The germline V gene has CDR1 LGHDT and CDR2 YNNKEL (reference sequence). This CDR3 is CASRGGSYGYTF. The CDR3 coding sequence is TGTGCCAGCAGAGGGGGAAGCTATGGCTACACCTTC.

This clonotype was counted a few times. The chain joins TRBV15 to TRBJ2-4; no clear D gene. Germline loops: CDR1 LNHNV, CDR2 YYDKDF (reference sequence). The ends were cut back, 0 bases at V and 5 bases at J, with 5 bases in the middle. The CDR3 is 13 amino acids. The CDR3 reads CATSRDVENIQYF. CDR3 bases: TGTGCCACCAGCAGAGATGTGGAAAACATTCAGTACTTC.

J is TRBJ2-5 and V is TRBV9, with D possibly being TRBD2 (5 bases). This CDR3 spans 14 amino acids. V lost 4 bases and J lost 5, with 15 bases in between. CDR1 and CDR2 from the germline V gene are SGDLS and YYNGEE. In DNA form, the CDR3 reads TGTGCCAGCAGCCCGAGCGGCTCGAAGGAGACCCAGTACTTC. Amino acid sequence: CASSPSGSKETQYF.

This clonotype was detected many times. The chain recombines TRBV7-7 with TRBJ2-3; no firm D call. The CDR3 extends over 13 amino acids. Germline CDR1 reads SSHAT; CDR2 reads FNYEAQ (reference sequence). V was cut by 2 bases and J by 1 base, with 4 bases left in between. CDR3: CASSLLRTDTQYF. In DNA form, the CDR3 reads TGTGCCAGCAGCTTATTGCGCACAGATACGCAGTATTTT.

This rearrangement joins TRBV7-9 to TRBJ1-3, with 7 bases identical to TRBD1. The CDR3 is made up of 15 amino acids. V was clipped by 5 bases and J by 2 bases; unmatched bases: 6. The germline gives CDR1 SEHNR, CDR2 FQNEAQ (reference sequence). Here the CDR3 reads CASSETGEAGNTIYF. The CDR3 DNA follows: TGTGCCAGCAGCGAAACAGGGGAGGCTGGAAACACCATATATTTT. Variable domain in full (rest from reference TRBV7-9 and TRBJ1-3): DTGVSQNPRHKITKRGQNVTFRCDPISEHNRLYWYRQTLGQGPEFLTYFQNEAQLEKSRLLSDRFSAERPKGSFSTLEIQRTEQGDSAMYLCASSETGEAGNTIYFGEGSWLTVV.

There are many counts of this clonotype. The chain employs TRBV5-1 and TRBJ2-1; tentatively, D is TRBD1 (6 bases). This CDR3 is 15 amino acids long. Trimming left V 3 bases short and J 4 bases short, with 14 bases between. Germline loops: CDR1 SGHRS, CDR2 YFSETQ. The CDR3 is CASSSGTPTYNEQFF. The DNA of the CDR3 is TGCGCCAGCAGCTCCGGGACACCCACTTACAATGAGCAGTTCTTC.